The 21 T cell receptor beta chains below were found in one sample sequenced in a study of blood T cell repertoires in COVID-19. Using immunoSEQ multiplex PCR, the repertoire was profiled, and TCRdb retains in-frame clones only, with some absent. The sample shows around 71,000 clones, around nine tenths of them seen only once. The source material was peripheral blood. These receptors all stem from a woman aged 55-70 years with acute or convalescent COVID-19.

This chain joins TRBV7-2 and TRBJ2-3, with a possible D match to TRBD1 (7 bases). Germline V CDR1 and CDR2: SGHTA, FQGNSA. The CDR3 totals 17 residues. Between the trimmed V and J ends, which lost 3 bases and 0 bases, there was a span of 16 bases. For the CDR3, the DNA is TGTGCCAGCAGCTTTGCGGGACAGATTACTAGCACAGATACGCAGTATTTT. Residues: CASSFAGQITSTDTQYF.

In this sample, this clone turned up once. The rearrangement joins TRBV27 to TRBJ2-1; a possible D gene is TRBD1 (5 bases). The CDR3 is 12 residues long. Germline V gene lookup returns CDR1 MNHEY and CDR2 SMNVEV (reference sequence). Trimming stripped 3 bases from V and 10 bases from J, with 10 bases between. The CDR3 DNA follows: TGTGCCAGCAGTTTCAGGGTTGGCGAGCAGTTCTTC. Its translation: CASSFRVGEQFF.

V gene TRBV5-6 combines with J gene TRBJ1-2; D might be TRBD1 (6 bases). Trimming took off 3 bases at V and 2 bases at J, with 14 bases between the two ends. Germline-derived CDR1 and CDR2 are SGHDT and YYEEEE. CDR3 size: 15 residues. The CDR3 region is CASSSLGTSNYGYTF. The DNA for the CDR3 is TGTGCCAGCAGCTCTTTAGGGACATCAAACTATGGCTACACCTTC.

The CDR3 coding sequence is TGTGCCAGCAGTTCCACTGGACAGGGAAGCAATCAGCCCCAGCATTTT. It translates to CASSSTGQGSNQPQHF. V gene TRBV28 combines with J gene TRBJ1-5, with 8 bases lining up with TRBD1. V lost 4 bases, J lost 1 base, and 6 bases stayed unmatched. The length of the CDR3 is 16 residues. Germline assignment: CDR1 MDHEN and CDR2 SYDVKM. The full variable domain, rest sourced from reference TRBV28 and TRBJ1-5, is DVKVTQSSRYLVKRTGEKVFLECVQDMDHENMFWYRQDPGLGLRLIYFSYDVKMKEKGDIPEGYSVSREKKERFSLILESASTNQTSMYLCASSSTGQGSNQPQHFGDGTRLSIL.

The V gene is TRBV7-8, the J gene TRBJ1-3; 7 positions match TRBD1. CDR3 length: 16 amino acids. Unmatched junction bases numbered 7, after V lost 1 base and J lost 4 bases. Per germline, CDR1 SGHVS and CDR2 FQNEAQ. The CDR3 bases are TGTGCCAGCAGCTTAGGGGGCAGGGGGACGGGAAACACCATATATTTT. Its protein product is CASSLGGRGTGNTIYF.

This clone was detected only once. The chain has TRBV19 and TRBJ2-1; perhaps TRBD2 as D (5 bases). The V gene lost 1 base and the J gene lost 0 bases, with 10 bases spanning the gap. The CDR3 has 16 amino acids. Germline assignment: CDR1 LNHDA and CDR2 SQIVND (reference sequence). The CDR3 loop is CASSIGPAGSYNEQFF. CDR3 bases: TGTGCCAGTAGTATAGGACCGGCGGGCTCCTACAATGAGCAGTTCTTC.

V gene TRBV5-4 combines with J gene TRBJ1-2; perhaps TRBD1 as D (5 bases). Germline values: CDR1 SGHNT, CDR2 YYREEE (reference sequence). The CDR3 is 14 residues long. V was trimmed by 0 bases and J by 4 bases, leaving 10 bases between them. The CDR3 nucleotides are TGTGCCAGCAGCTTGGCCACAGGCATCTATGGCTACACCTTC. As protein: CASSLATGIYGYTF.

The chain combines TRBV4-2 with TRBJ2-1; TRBD2 aligns across 11 bases. Per germline, CDR1 LGHNA and CDR2 YNFKEQ. The V and J ends lost 1 base and 5 bases, in that order; junction bases with no gene match: 7. The CDR3 extends over 17 amino acids. CDR3 sequence reads: CASSQVGSGRANNEQFF. The CDR3 nucleotides read TGTGCCAGCAGCCAAGTAGGTAGCGGGAGGGCCAACAATGAGCAGTTCTTC.

This clone was recorded a few times. The CDR3 DNA sequence: TGCGCCAGCAGCTTGGGCCCAGGCATGAACACTGAAGCTTTCTTT. Encoded protein: CASSLGPGMNTEAFF. The chain joins TRBV5-1 to TRBJ1-1; D gene uncertain. CDR1 SGHRS and CDR2 YFSETQ come from the germline V gene. The CDR3 totals 15 residues. V lost 0 bases and J 0 bases, leaving 9 bases between the germline ends.

The V call is TRBV27, the J call TRBJ2-4, with D perhaps matching TRBD1 (6 bases). The CDR3 spans 15 residues. V dropped 6 bases and J dropped 7 bases, with 19 bases sitting between them. Germline CDR1 and CDR2: MNHEY and SMNVEV (reference sequence). The DNA of the CDR3 is TGTGCCAGCAGAGCAACAGGGAAGGTAGAGAACATTCAGTACTTC. This sequence encodes CASRATGKVENIQYF.

The sample holds a few counts of this clone. The chain is built from TRBV29-1 and TRBJ1-2; 8 nucleotides line up with TRBD1. Germline trimming cut 4 bases from V and 2 bases from J; bases unmatched to any gene: 9. The germline gives CDR1 SQVTM, CDR2 ANQGSEA. The CDR3 consists of 15 residues. The DNA for the CDR3 is TGCAGCGTTGGCGGTACACAGGGGGGGAACTATGGCTACACCTTC. It is translated as CSVGGTQGGNYGYTF.

This clone was seen a single time. The V gene is TRBV7-2, the J gene TRBJ1-6; 7 bases fit TRBD1. This CDR3 has 15 residues. The J segment lost 8 bases and the V segment lost 5 bases, leaving 9 bases of the junction unmatched. Per the germline V gene, CDR1 is SGHTA and CDR2 is FQGNSA. In DNA form, the CDR3 reads TGTGCCAGCAGCGCCCGACAGGGACTTGATTCACCCCTCCACTTT. Protein: CASSARQGLDSPLHF. Drawing the rest from reference TRBV7-2 and TRBJ1-6, the complete variable domain is GAGVSQSPSNKVTEKGKDVELRCDPISGHTALYWYRQSLGQGLEFLIYFQGNSAPDKSGLPSDRFSAERTGGSVSTLTIQRTQQEDSAVYLCASSARQGLDSPLHFGNGTRLTVT.

This rearrangement joins TRBV6-6 to TRBJ2-1; TRBD2 matches at 10 bases. With V trimmed by 4 bases and J by 7 bases, 7 bases remained unmatched. CDR3 length: 15 amino acids. Germline assignment: CDR1 MNHNY and CDR2 SVGAGI (reference sequence). This chain's CDR3 is CASSSSAGGDNEQFF. As DNA, the CDR3 is TGTGCCAGCAGTTCATCAGCGGGGGGGGATAATGAGCAGTTCTTC.

The chain joins TRBV6-5 to TRBJ2-7, with D tentatively TRBD2 (5 bases). Looked up from germline, CDR1 is MNHEY and CDR2 is SVGAGI. V lost 6 bases and J lost 8, with 17 bases in between. The CDR3 has 13 amino acids. CDR3: CASSGFGKGQQYF. CDR3 DNA: TGTGCCAGCAGCGGGTTCGGGAAAGGGCAGCAGTACTTC.

V usage is TRBV28 and J usage is TRBJ1-5; no clear D gene. The CDR3 runs 17 residues. Germline V gives CDR1 MDHEN, CDR2 SYDVKM. Trimming took 4 bases from V and 0 from J, leaving 16 bases between them. Here the CDR3 DNA reads TGTGCCAGCAGTTCATTGACGGGATTTTATAGCAATCAGCCCCAGCATTTT. It specifies CASSSLTGFYSNQPQHF.

This chain joins TRBV5-5 and TRBJ2-1, with TRBD2 matching over 12 bases. Trimming cost V 1 base and J 7 bases; bases outside gene matches: 9. From germline, CDR1 is SGHKS and CDR2 YYEKEE (reference sequence). The length of the CDR3 is 17 residues. As DNA, the CDR3 is TGTGCCAGCAGCTTGACGATACTAGCGGGGGGTTTTAATGAGCAGTTCTTC. Translation: CASSLTILAGGFNEQFF.

The genes are TRBV2 and TRBJ2-2; tentatively, D is TRBD2 (7 bases). The CDR3 is 15 residues long. V was shortened by 6 bases and J by 5 bases, with 16 bases between the two germline ends. Looked up from germline, CDR1 is SNHLY and CDR2 is FYNNEI. The CDR3 DNA reads TGTGCCAGCAGCCCCGGGGGGAGGGGGACCGGGGAGCTGTTTTTT. This encodes CASSPGGRGTGELFF.

The CDR3 nucleotides are TGTGCCAGCAGTGTGGGCGTGAACACTGAAGCTTTCTTT. It translates to CASSVGVNTEAFF. The chain links TRBV6-4 to TRBJ1-1; unclear D gene. With 4 bases removed from V and 0 bases from J, the gap between germline ends came to 6 bases. The CDR3 loop spans 13 amino acids. The germline CDR1 and CDR2 sequences are MRHNA and SNTAGT.

V is TRBV29-1 and J is TRBJ2-2, with TRBD1 as a possible D gene (6 bases). Germline V gene lookup returns CDR1 SQVTM and CDR2 ANQGSEA. This CDR3 region has 13 residues. For the CDR3, the DNA is TGCACCGCTGGGACAACGAACACCGGGGAGCTGTTTTTT. Amino acid sequence: CTAGTTNTGELFF.

The chain is built from TRBV29-1 and TRBJ2-7; the D gene is possibly TRBD1 (6 bases). Per germline, CDR1 SQVTM and CDR2 ANQGSEA. With 0 bases removed from V and 0 bases from J, the gap between germline ends came to 12 bases. CDR3 length equals 15 residues. The CDR3 loop reads CSVEDPDRSSYEQYF. The CDR3 DNA follows: TGCAGCGTTGAAGATCCCGACAGGAGCTCCTACGAGCAGTACTTC.

The chain is built from TRBV10-3 and TRBJ2-3; tentatively, D is TRBD2 (5 bases). CDR1 is ENHRY, CDR2 SYGVKD, per germline. V gave up 8 bases and J gave up 0 bases, with 15 bases separating them. This CDR3 has 15 amino acids. CDR3 sequence reads: CAIVPGTSSTDTQYF. The CDR3 DNA is TGTGCCATCGTACCGGGAACCTCTAGCACAGATACGCAGTATTTT.